A selection of T cell receptor beta chains follows, all from one sample in a study of T cells in Graves' hyperthyroidism and ophthalmopathy. Using its own MiXCR run on the multiplex PCR reads, TCRdb lists one record per CDR3 protein. The sample lists roughly 570,000 distinct CDR3 sequences; about half were seen once. Source material: peripheral blood or thyroid tissue (not recorded which). These receptors originate from a woman between 18 and 29 years old with Graves' hyperthyroidism. Each CDR3 is given with its conserved first and last residue. D genes are given only for firm matches. For some rows the clone size is stated as once, few or many, or as a class when expanded; others skip it.

len	v_gene	abundance	d_gene	j_gene	CDR3aa	CDR3nt
13	TRBV7-9	many	-	TRBJ2-7	CASSTRWAYEQYF	TGTGCCAGCAGCACTCGATGGGCCTACGAGCAGTACTTC
14	TRBV10-3	-	TRBD1	TRBJ2-7	CAITGDRAHYEQYF	TGTGCCATCACTGGGGACAGGGCTCACTACGAGCAGTACTTC
12	TRBV9	many	-	TRBJ1-1	CASSPQDSQAFF	TGTGCCAGCAGCCCCCAGGACAGTCAAGCTTTCTTT
15	TRBV9	-	-	TRBJ1-2	CASSVGWGGALGYTF	TGTGCCAGCAGCGTAGGATGGGGGGGGGCTCTTGGCTACACCTTC
16	TRBV20-1	once	TRBD2	TRBJ2-3	CSARRGTSGGTDTQYF	TGCAGTGCTAGACGGGGGACTAGCGGGGGCACAGATACGCAGTATTTT
15	TRBV25-1	-	TRBD1	TRBJ2-7	CAGSEDWDRGYEQYF	TGTGCAGGCAGTGAAGACTGGGACAGGGGCTACGAGCAGTACTTC
16	TRBV10-3	many	TRBD2	TRBJ2-1	CAISDPTSGAYNEQFF	TGTGCCATCAGTGATCCCACTAGCGGGGCCTACAATGAGCAGTTCTTC
14	TRBV13	many	-	TRBJ2-7	CASSLGVGFHEQYF	TGTGCCAGCAGCTTAGGAGTGGGCTTCCACGAGCAGTACTTC
13	TRBV7-3	-	-	TRBJ2-5	CASASAREETQYF	TGTGCCAGCGCCTCGGCGAGGGAAGAGACCCAGTACTTC
13	TRBV20-1	many	-	TRBJ1-4	CSARRVTNEKLFF	TGCAGTGCTAGGCGGGTGACTAATGAAAAACTGTTTTTT